These 10 T cell receptor beta chains came from one sample sequenced in a study of OX40 agonist ivuxolimab in advanced cancers. The table came from immunoSEQ multiplex PCR; TCRdb's copy has only in-frame clones and leaves some out. In the table there are roughly 68,000 clones, roughly nine tenths of which are singletons. The material sequenced was CD4+ or CD8+ T cells sorted from blood, taken in a trial of the OX40 agonist ivuxolimab. All receptors derive from an adult with an advanced solid tumor such as melanoma, head and neck, liver or kidney cancer.

The gene calls are TRBV6-1 and TRBJ2-7; the match to TRBD1 covers 7 bases. Losses at the gene ends were 4 bases for V and 4 bases for J; bases not matched to a gene: 10. The CDR3 extends over 15 amino acids. CDR1 and CDR2 from the germline V gene are MNHNS and SASEGT. In DNA, the CDR3 is TGTGCCAGCAGTGGTGACAGGGTTTTGAGGTACGAGCAGTACTTC. Translated, it gives CASSGDRVLRYEQYF.

This chain uses TRBV11-2 with TRBJ2-5; 9 nucleotides match TRBD2. Germline trimming cut 1 base from V and 5 bases from J; bases unmatched to any gene: 8. Germline V gene data show CDR1 as SGHAT and CDR2 as FQNNGV. The CDR3 contains 16 residues. The CDR3 DNA is TGTGCCAGCAGCTTAGGGTGGTTAGCGGGAGAGGAGACCCAGTACTTC. This encodes CASSLGWLAGEETQYF.

On this clone: This specimen includes other DNA sequences encoding the same CDR3. The V and J genes are TRBV29-1 and TRBJ1-1; D remains ambiguous. The CDR3 runs to 10 residues. Trimming shortened V by 2 bases and J by 4 bases, and 2 bases separated the two germline ends. Germline values: CDR1 SQVTM, CDR2 ANQGSEA. This CDR3 is CSVETTEAFF. For the CDR3, the DNA is TGCAGCGTTGAAACCACTGAAGCTTTCTTT.

The rearrangement links TRBV6-5 to TRBJ2-7, with a weak D call TRBD2 (6 bases). The CDR3 loop spans 15 amino acids. Looked up from germline, CDR1 is MNHEY and CDR2 is SVGAGI. Trimming removed 6 bases from V and 1 base from J, with 16 bases in between. The DNA of the CDR3 is TGTGCCAGCAGCCCTGGGCTAGCGCCTTCCTACGAGCAGTACTTC. It yields the protein CASSPGLAPSYEQYF.

The chain combines TRBV7-9 with TRBJ1-1, with D possibly matching TRBD1 (5 bases). CDR1 and CDR2 from the germline V gene are SEHNR and FQNEAQ (reference sequence). This CDR3 has 14 amino acids. V was pared by 4 bases and J by 3 bases, with 12 bases between. CDR3: CASSWSGRDTEAFF. The CDR3 coding sequence is TGTGCCAGCAGCTGGTCAGGGCGGGACACTGAAGCTTTCTTT.

The V call is TRBV11-2, the J call TRBJ2-2, with D uncertain. Germline assignment: CDR1 SGHAT and CDR2 FQNNGV. The CDR3 consists of 13 residues. Trimming stripped 3 bases from V and 6 bases from J, with 8 bases between. The CDR3 nucleotides read TGTGCCAGCAGCTTTTCGGGCCCCGGGGAGCTGTTTTTT. Protein product: CASSFSGPGELFF. The full variable domain, with the rest looked up from reference TRBV11-2 and TRBJ2-2, is EAGVAQSPRYKIIEKRQSVAFWCNPISGHATLYWYQQILGQGPKLLIQFQNNGVVDDSQLPKDRFSAERLKGVDSTLKIQPAKLEDSAVYLCASSFSGPGELFFGEGSRLTVL.

The V gene is TRBV9, the J gene TRBJ1-2; D call uncertain. Per germline, CDR1 SGDLS and CDR2 YYNGEE. This CDR3 is built from 15 residues. V lost 0 bases and J 1 base, leaving 10 bases between the germline ends. As DNA, the CDR3 is TGTGCCAGCAGCGTAGGAACAGCCCTTAACTATGGCTACACCTTC. This codes for CASSVGTALNYGYTF.

The chain combines TRBV6-4 with TRBJ1-1; D is unclear. This CDR3 spans 13 amino acids. Germline-derived CDR1 and CDR2 are MRHNA and SNTAGT. Trimming pared 0 bases from V and 0 bases from J, leaving 2 bases between. DNA for the CDR3: TGTGCCAGCAGTGACTCTATGAACACTGAAGCTTTCTTT. The encoded protein is CASSDSMNTEAFF.

This chain joins TRBV2 and TRBJ2-1; 10 nucleotides agree with TRBD2. Germline CDR1 reads SNHLY; CDR2 reads FYNNEI. The CDR3 contains 13 residues. V gave up 10 bases and J gave up 5 bases; unmatched junction bases: 5. The CDR3 DNA sequence: TGTGCCATCACTAGCGGGGTTAACAATGAGCAGTTCTTC. This translates into CAITSGVNNEQFF.

The rearrangement joins TRBV13 to TRBJ2-7; a weak D match, TRBD2 (5 bases). Deletions cut 5 bases from V and 1 base from J, with 15 bases between. Germline V lookup: CDR1 PRHDT, CDR2 FYEKMQ (reference sequence). The CDR3 has 15 amino acids. This CDR3 is CASSARARGSYEQYF. CDR3 in DNA: TGTGCCAGCAGCGCCCGCGCCCGGGGATCCTACGAGCAGTACTTC.